Listed below are T cell receptor beta chains from one sample, sequenced in a study of cytomegalovirus exposure and HLA in healthy donors. Libraries were prepared by immunoSEQ multiplex PCR; TCRdb keeps only in-frame clonotypes and omits some of them. The sample's table shows 55,000 to 85,000 clones. The sequenced material came from PBMCs. The receptors were sampled from a woman aged 30 to 39 in good health and CMV-seronegative. The CDR3 runs from the conserved cysteine through the conserved F or W. D genes are given only for firm matches.

TRBD1 | TRBJ1-2 | TRBV14 | TGTGCCAGCAGCCATCGGACAGGCTATGGACGTGGCTACACCTTC | CASSHRTGYGRGYTF
TRBD1 | TRBJ2-7 | TRBV11-2 | TGTGCCAGCAGGGTTACCGGGACAGGGGGAGGCGAGCAGTACTTC | CASRVTGTGGGEQYF
NA | TRBJ2-3 | TRBV7-3 | TGTGCCAGCAGCATGGGACTTTTCACAGATACGCAGTATTTT | CASSMGLFTDTQYF
NA | TRBJ2-7 | TRBV5-4 | TGTGCCAGCAGCTGGCGGGAACAGCCCTACGAGCAGTACTTC | CASSWREQPYEQYF
NA | TRBJ1-3 | TRBV30 | TGTGCCTGGAGTTTAGGGGGCTCTGGAAACACCATATATTTT | CAWSLGGSGNTIYF
TRBD2 | TRBJ2-7 | TRBV7-8 | TGTGCCAGCAGCTCCCCTCGGGGGGGCCCGTCCTACGAGCAGTACTTC | CASSSPRGGPSYEQYF
NA | TRBJ2-6 | TRBV27 | TGTGCCAGCAGTTTGTTGGGACATCAGGCCAACGTCCTGACTTTC | CASSLLGHQANVLTF
TRBD2 | TRBJ2-3 | TRBV2 | TGTGCCAGTCGGGATCAGGCGGGAGCGGATACGCAGTATTTT | CASRDQAGADTQYF
TRBD1 | TRBJ1-6 | TRBV6-5 | TGTGCCAGCAGTTATTACAGGGGTGCCTATAATTCACCCCTCCACTTT | CASSYYRGAYNSPLHF
TRBD1 | TRBJ2-5 | TRBV28 | TGTGCCAGCACCCTCCTAGGGACAGGGGGCGAGACCCAGTACTTC | CASTLLGTGGETQYF
TRBD1 | TRBJ2-7 | TRBV7-2 | TGTGCCAGCAGCTTAGCTGCCCAGGGGGACTACGAGCAGTACTTC | CASSLAAQGDYEQYF
NA | TRBJ2-7 | TRBV28 | TGTGCCAGCAGTCCCTCGACCCTTATACGCGGGTACTTC | CASSPSTLIRGYF
NA | TRBJ1-5 | TRBV4-2 | TGTGCCAGCAGCCAAGCTTCCCAGGGCCTAAATCAGCCCCAGCATTTT | CASSQASQGLNQPQHF
NA | TRBJ1-2 | TRBV6-5 | TGTGCCAGCAGTTACTCGAGTACAGGAAACTATGGCTACACCTTC | CASSYSSTGNYGYTF
NA | TRBJ2-7 | TRBV7-8 | TGTGCCAGCAGCCCCCACGCGGAGGACGAGCAGTACTTC | CASSPHAEDEQYF
TRBD2 | TRBJ2-3 | TRBV19 | TGTGCCAGTAGTGGAACTAGCGGGAAAACAGATACGCAGTATTTT | CASSGTSGKTDTQYF
NA | TRBJ2-7 | TRBV25-1 | TGTGCCAGCAGTGTGGGGACTCAAGGCTACGAGCAGTACTTC | CASSVGTQGYEQYF
NA | TRBJ1-2 | TRBV5-1 | TGCGCCAGCAGCTTGGCCGGCACAGCCTATGGCTACACCTTC | CASSLAGTAYGYTF
NA | TRBJ1-5 | TRBV28 | TGTGCCAGCAGCCGCAGTAACAATCAGCCCCAGCATTTT | CASSRSNNQPQHF
NA | TRBJ1-1 | TRBV5-4 | TGTGCCAGCAGCTCGGTGCTGACTCGAGGGAACACTGAAGCTTTCTTT | CASSSVLTRGNTEAFF
NA | TRBJ1-1 | TRBV4-1 | TGCGCCAGCAGCCACGGGAAACCCAACACTGAAGCTTTCTTT | CASSHGKPNTEAFF
NA | TRBJ2-5 | TRBV28 | TGTGCCAGCAGTCCTACTTTGGTGTACCAAGAGACCCAGTACTTC | CASSPTLVYQETQYF
TRBD2 | TRBJ2-3 | TRBV9 | TGTGCCAGCAGCGTAGAGGGACGGGGGGGCAGGGATACGCAGTATTTT | CASSVEGRGGRDTQYF
NA | TRBJ1-2 | TRBV28 | TGTGCCAGCATCCCCGGGGGGGCAGAAGGCTACACCTTC | CASIPGGAEGYTF
TRBD1 | TRBJ1-2 | TRBV28 | TGTGCCAGCAAAGACAGGGGGCACTACACCTTC | CASKDRGHYTF
NA | TRBJ2-1 | TRBV6-4 | TGTGCCAGTTCTCACAGTAGTTCCACCAATGAGCAGTTCTTC | CASSHSSSTNEQFF
TRBD1 | TRBJ2-7 | TRBV28 | TGTGCCAGCAGTTCGCAATACGGGACAGGGGAAGACGAGCAGTACTTC | CASSSQYGTGEDEQYF
NA | TRBJ1-4 | TRBV9 | TGTGCCAGCAGCGTAGATGCGGGGGTGCCTAATGAAAAACTGTTTTTT | CASSVDAGVPNEKLFF
TRBD2 | TRBJ2-1 | TRBV7-7 | TGTGCTAGCAGCGTACTCGGGGGGAATGAGCAGTTCTTC | CASSVLGGNEQFF
NA | TRBJ1-5 | TRBV7-9 | TGTGCCAGCAGCTTATATGCTAGCGGCAATCAGCCCCAGCATTTT | CASSLYASGNQPQHF
NA | TRBJ1-4 | TRBV18 | TGTGCCAGCTCATCCTACAGGGAAATCCCTGAAAAACTGTTTTTT | CASSSYREIPEKLFF
TRBD2 | TRBJ2-3 | TRBV7-3 | TGTGCCAGCAGCTTAGGCGGGGGGGAGACAGATACGCAGTATTTT | CASSLGGGETDTQYF
TRBD1 | TRBJ1-2 | TRBV29-1 | TGCAGCGTTGAGGGACAGGGGGCTAACTATGGCTACACCTTC | CSVEGQGANYGYTF
NA | TRBJ1-2 | TRBV28 | TGTGCCAGCAGCTCGCGGGGGGCAGGCGTCTATGGCTACACCTTC | CASSSRGAGVYGYTF
TRBD1 | TRBJ2-7 | TRBV5-1 | TGCGCCAGCAGCTCACTCACAGGGGACGAGCAGTACTTC | CASSSLTGDEQYF
TRBD2 | TRBJ2-5 | TRBV7-2 | TGTGCCATCCCTAGCGGGGGGGCCATCTCAGAGACCCAGTACTTC | CAIPSGGAISETQYF
NA | TRBJ1-1 | TRBV18 | TGTGCCAGCTCACCGGGCATGAACACTGAAGCTTTCTTT | CASSPGMNTEAFF
NA | TRBJ2-5 | TRBV5-1 | TGCGCCAGCAGCTTGGGGGGCTCGGAGACCCAGTACTTC | CASSLGGSETQYF
NA | TRBJ2-5 | TRBV30 | TGTGCCTGGATTGTACCTAGGAAAGGACAAGAGACCCAGTACTTC | CAWIVPRKGQETQYF
NA | TRBJ1-5 | TRBV6-5 | TGTGCCAGCAGCCTACAGGGTTCTAGCAATCAGCCCCAGCATTTT | CASSLQGSSNQPQHF
NA | TRBJ1-2 | TRBV29-1 | TGCAGCGTTTTTTACCCAGGAGGCTATGGCTACACCTTC | CSVFYPGGYGYTF
TRBD1 | TRBJ1-5 | TRBV4-1 | TGCGCCAGCAGCCTCCGGGACATATCTCAGGGGGGCAATCAGCCCCAGCATTTT | CASSLRDISQGGNQPQHF
NA | TRBJ2-1 | TRBV9 | TGTGCCAGCAGCGTAGGTTGGGGGGGCCTCGATGAGCAGTTCTTC | CASSVGWGGLDEQFF
TRBD2 | TRBJ2-3 | TRBV7-9 | TGTGCCAGCAGCTTTCAGCGGGGGGGATCAGATACGCAGTATTTT | CASSFQRGGSDTQYF
NA | TRBJ1-4 | TRBV15 | TGTGCCACCAGCAGGTCCGTTGGGCCTAATGAAAAACTGTTTTTT | CATSRSVGPNEKLFF
TRBD1 | TRBJ2-7 | TRBV19 | TGTGCCAGTAGCCGGCGAGGGGACAGATTCTACGAGCAGTACTTC | CASSRRGDRFYEQYF
TRBD2 | TRBJ2-1 | TRBV19 | TGTGCCAGTAGTATCCAAGCGGGAGGGCCCGATGAGCAGTTCTTC | CASSIQAGGPDEQFF
NA | TRBJ2-1 | TRBV30 | TGTGCCTGGAGTGTAGGGGGGGGCGACAATGAGCAGTTCTTC | CAWSVGGGDNEQFF
NA | TRBJ2-7 | TRBV7-2 | TGTGCCAGCAGATTACCGGCCTACGAGCAGTACTTC | CASRLPAYEQYF
TRBD2 | TRBJ2-1 | TRBV4-1 | TGCGCCAGCAGCCGGGATACCGAGGTGGGACTAGCGGGGGTCAATGAGCAGTTCTTC | CASSRDTEVGLAGVNEQFF